This T cell receptor beta chain was obtained from a study of T cells in Graves' hyperthyroidism and ophthalmopathy (dated 2019 in TCRdb). Background for the entire study: Peripheral blood was sampled at the time of initial diagnosis, prior to any treatment. TCR V-J signatures able to tell the groups apart were searched for in a discovery cohort of around 95 patients, of whom 43 had Graves' ophthalmopathy and some 60 had stable Graves' hyperthyroidism. An independent validation cohort of around 19 hyperthyroidism patients and about 15 patients who later progressed to ophthalmopathy tested prospective prediction of ophthalmopathy. The 100 or so discovery patients were randomly divided into training and test sets at a 7:3 ratio. In addition, the study compared T-cell repertoires in thyroid tissue and in blood from five to seven Graves' hyperthyroidism patients. Once sampling was done, hyperthyroidism patients were given methimazole at a starting dose of 30 mg daily, whereas ophthalmopathy patients were given high-dose intravenous methylprednisolone. The paper reports TCR Vbeta CDR3 sequencing of over 120 peripheral blood samples: over 40 ophthalmopathy, 70 to 85 hyperthyroidism and around 17 progressor patients. Findings and caveats that apply to the study as a whole: A 13 V-J signature model separated ophthalmopathy from stable hyperthyroidism, with about 90% sensitivity and 81% to 83% specificity in cross-validation and 80%/75% in testing. Most expanded thyroid clonotypes (frequency above 0.001) were also detected in blood, a finding suggesting that blood repertoires may reflect thyroid immune responses. In validation, the model predicted progression to ophthalmopathy a median of around six months before onset, with about 70% sensitivity and about 72% specificity. No statistical method was used to fix the sample size in advance, and group allocation was not hidden from the investigators.

V is pared back by 0 bases and J by 3 bases, with 7 bases lying between the germline termini. In the germline V gene (reference sequence), CDR1 corresponds to DFQATT and CDR2 to SNEGSKA. From the cysteine through the phenylalanine, the CDR3 covers 13 amino acids. The kept DNA is CDR3 alone, 39 bases in frame from the first base. This clonotype was seen many times. There is no known antigen for this receptor. Base quality data are lacking; no much larger clone is found one base away. Ophthalmopathy patients had moderately to severely active disease, with a Clinical Activity Score of 3 or more, a NOSPECS grade of 4 or more, and a disease duration of less than 3 months. Any patient with an uncontrolled infection, another autoimmune disease, pregnancy or lactation was excluded. Diagnoses were based on clinical symptoms, serum thyroxine and TRAb, thyroid ultrasound and orbital computed tomography. PBMCs were isolated from about 9.1 ml of fresh peripheral blood by Ficoll-Paque density gradient centrifugation. Total RNA was extracted with Trizol reagent, and quality was checked on an Agilent 2100 Bioanalyzer.

The TCR beta CDR3 regions were amplified from the RNA transcripts. A first-round RT-PCR of the TCR CDR3 used the HTBI primer set with the Qiagen OneStep RT-PCR kit. Libraries were constructed in a second round of multiplex PCR, after which size selection and purification were carried out. Libraries were sequenced paired-end with 100 bp reads on an Illumina HiSeq2000. Turning to the authors' computational methods: Raw data were processed with SOAPnuke, discarding reads with adapters, uncalled bases, mean Phred below 15, or no exact constant-primer or identifier match. High-quality paired reads were merged with COPE v1.2.5, and unique nucleotide sequences were defined as clonotypes. Clonotypes were aligned to IMGT TRBV, TRBD and TRBJ reference segments using MiTCR v1.1. Analysis was restricted to V-J combinations with a frequency above 0.0001, which covered 99% to 99.2% of repertoires. The TCS score was defined as F50 (clonal expansion) divided by E x V (chaos), with BLOSUM62-based TCRdist calculated between CDR3 peptides within each V-J. Welch's t-statistics and random forest reduced around 520 V-J features to roughly 13, which were used in a naive Bayes classifier (R e1071). TCRdb's own reprocessing of the public reads used fastp at Q25 and MiXCR and kept productive beta chains. Under each unique CDR3 protein, matching rows form one entry showing the most common genes and DNA. The V and J calls and clone size are TCRdb's, not the authors'. Recorded for this sample are around 600,000 distinct CDR3 sequences; 14% of them occurred a single time. 6.5% to 9% of the sample is taken by the ten largest.

The chain employs TRBV20-1 and TRBJ2-3, with the identity of the D gene unclear. This TCR was sampled from a woman aged 18-29 years with Graves' ophthalmopathy. The source material was blood. The nucleotides are TGCAGTGCTAGAGACCGAAGGACAGATACGCAGTATTTT. Translated, this is CSARDRRTDTQYF.